The subject of this entry is one T cell receptor (beta chain). Its cognate antigen is unknown. In the original analysis: ImmunoSEQ yielded junction-only sequences lacking quality scores, so filtering differed. TCRdb keeps only in-frame clones here, not all; method: immunoSEQ multiplex PCR. The D gene and trimming were derived from the DNA, and the V and J assignments and clone size from that table. This table has 1.6 million or so clones, less than 99% appearing once. Trimming stripped 7 bases from V and 6 bases from J, with 22 bases between. This CDR3 is 14 amino acids long. Germline V gene data show CDR1 as SQVTM and CDR2 as ANQGSEA. The sample comes from a study of shared clonotypes between healthy human individuals. Study-level findings and limits: Some naive CD4 clonotypes, about 5%, turned up in common across several donors. Investigators collected only blood, and repertoires in tissues likely differ.

This receptor was obtained from a man between 25 and 39 years old in good health. The gene calls are TRBV29-1 and TRBJ2-7, with D perhaps TRBD1 or TRBD2 (5 bases each). Material: naive CD4+ T cells sorted from blood. Subset: CD45RA+ positively selected. The CDR3, as DNA: TGCAGCGCACTATGGGGACGAAGGTCGGGCGAGCAGTACTTC. Protein: CSALWGRRSGEQYF.